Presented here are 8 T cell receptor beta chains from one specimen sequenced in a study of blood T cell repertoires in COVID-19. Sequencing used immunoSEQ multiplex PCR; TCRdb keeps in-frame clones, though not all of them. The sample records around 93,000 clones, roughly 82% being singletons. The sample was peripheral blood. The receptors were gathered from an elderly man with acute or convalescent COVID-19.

Here the CDR3 reads CAAPYRDKNEKLFF. DNA of the CDR3: TGTGCCGCCCCTTACAGAGATAAGAATGAAAAACTGTTTTTT. The chain joins TRBV5-5 to TRBJ1-4; D not certain. The V and J ends lost 10 bases and 5 bases respectively, with 18 bases between them. The CDR3 has 14 residues. Germline CDR1 SGHKS, CDR2 YYEKEE (reference sequence).

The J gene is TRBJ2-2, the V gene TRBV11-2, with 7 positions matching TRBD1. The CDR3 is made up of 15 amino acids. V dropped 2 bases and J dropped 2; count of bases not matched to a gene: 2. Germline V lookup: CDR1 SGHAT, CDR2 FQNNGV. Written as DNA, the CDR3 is TGTGCCAGCAGCTTACGACAGGGAAACACCGGGGAGCTGTTTTTT. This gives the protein CASSLRQGNTGELFF.

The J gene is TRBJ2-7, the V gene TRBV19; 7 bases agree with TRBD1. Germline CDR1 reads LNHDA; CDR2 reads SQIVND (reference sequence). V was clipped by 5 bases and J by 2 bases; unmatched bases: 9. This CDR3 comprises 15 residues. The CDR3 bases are TGTGCCAGTAGTGTGGACAGGAAGGGTCCCTACGAGCAGTACTTC. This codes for CASSVDRKGPYEQYF.

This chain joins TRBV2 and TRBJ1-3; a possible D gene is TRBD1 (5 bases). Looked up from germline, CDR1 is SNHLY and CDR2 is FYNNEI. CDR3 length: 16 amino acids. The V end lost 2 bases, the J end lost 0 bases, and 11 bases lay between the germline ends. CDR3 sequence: CASSELQGFSGNTIYF. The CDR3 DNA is TGTGCCAGCAGTGAATTGCAGGGTTTCTCTGGAAACACCATATATTTT.

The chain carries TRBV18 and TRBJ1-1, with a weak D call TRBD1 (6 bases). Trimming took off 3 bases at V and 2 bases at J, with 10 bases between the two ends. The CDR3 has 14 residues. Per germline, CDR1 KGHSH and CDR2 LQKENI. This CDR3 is CASSPDRVNTEAFF. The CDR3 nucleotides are TGTGCCAGCTCACCGGACAGAGTAAACACTGAAGCTTTCTTT.

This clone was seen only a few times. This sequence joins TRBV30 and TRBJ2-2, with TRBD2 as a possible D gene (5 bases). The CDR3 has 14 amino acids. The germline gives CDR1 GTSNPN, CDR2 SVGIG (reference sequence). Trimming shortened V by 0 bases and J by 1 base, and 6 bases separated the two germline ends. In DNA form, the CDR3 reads TGTGCCTGGAGTGTAGCGGTGAACACCGGGGAGCTGTTTTTT. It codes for CAWSVAVNTGELFF.

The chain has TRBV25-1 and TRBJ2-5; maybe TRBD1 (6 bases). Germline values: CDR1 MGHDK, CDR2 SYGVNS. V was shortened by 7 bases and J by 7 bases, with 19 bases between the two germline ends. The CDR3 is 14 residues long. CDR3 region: CASTPRTAGATQYF. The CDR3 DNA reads TGTGCCAGCACCCCCCGGACGGCAGGGGCGACCCAGTACTTC.

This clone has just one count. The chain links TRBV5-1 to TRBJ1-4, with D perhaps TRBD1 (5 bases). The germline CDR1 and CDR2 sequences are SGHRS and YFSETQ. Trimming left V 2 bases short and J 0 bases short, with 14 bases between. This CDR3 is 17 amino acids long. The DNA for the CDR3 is TGCGCCAGCAGCTTTTTTCAGGGTGCTGCAACTAATGAAAAACTGTTTTTT. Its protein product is CASSFFQGAATNEKLFF.